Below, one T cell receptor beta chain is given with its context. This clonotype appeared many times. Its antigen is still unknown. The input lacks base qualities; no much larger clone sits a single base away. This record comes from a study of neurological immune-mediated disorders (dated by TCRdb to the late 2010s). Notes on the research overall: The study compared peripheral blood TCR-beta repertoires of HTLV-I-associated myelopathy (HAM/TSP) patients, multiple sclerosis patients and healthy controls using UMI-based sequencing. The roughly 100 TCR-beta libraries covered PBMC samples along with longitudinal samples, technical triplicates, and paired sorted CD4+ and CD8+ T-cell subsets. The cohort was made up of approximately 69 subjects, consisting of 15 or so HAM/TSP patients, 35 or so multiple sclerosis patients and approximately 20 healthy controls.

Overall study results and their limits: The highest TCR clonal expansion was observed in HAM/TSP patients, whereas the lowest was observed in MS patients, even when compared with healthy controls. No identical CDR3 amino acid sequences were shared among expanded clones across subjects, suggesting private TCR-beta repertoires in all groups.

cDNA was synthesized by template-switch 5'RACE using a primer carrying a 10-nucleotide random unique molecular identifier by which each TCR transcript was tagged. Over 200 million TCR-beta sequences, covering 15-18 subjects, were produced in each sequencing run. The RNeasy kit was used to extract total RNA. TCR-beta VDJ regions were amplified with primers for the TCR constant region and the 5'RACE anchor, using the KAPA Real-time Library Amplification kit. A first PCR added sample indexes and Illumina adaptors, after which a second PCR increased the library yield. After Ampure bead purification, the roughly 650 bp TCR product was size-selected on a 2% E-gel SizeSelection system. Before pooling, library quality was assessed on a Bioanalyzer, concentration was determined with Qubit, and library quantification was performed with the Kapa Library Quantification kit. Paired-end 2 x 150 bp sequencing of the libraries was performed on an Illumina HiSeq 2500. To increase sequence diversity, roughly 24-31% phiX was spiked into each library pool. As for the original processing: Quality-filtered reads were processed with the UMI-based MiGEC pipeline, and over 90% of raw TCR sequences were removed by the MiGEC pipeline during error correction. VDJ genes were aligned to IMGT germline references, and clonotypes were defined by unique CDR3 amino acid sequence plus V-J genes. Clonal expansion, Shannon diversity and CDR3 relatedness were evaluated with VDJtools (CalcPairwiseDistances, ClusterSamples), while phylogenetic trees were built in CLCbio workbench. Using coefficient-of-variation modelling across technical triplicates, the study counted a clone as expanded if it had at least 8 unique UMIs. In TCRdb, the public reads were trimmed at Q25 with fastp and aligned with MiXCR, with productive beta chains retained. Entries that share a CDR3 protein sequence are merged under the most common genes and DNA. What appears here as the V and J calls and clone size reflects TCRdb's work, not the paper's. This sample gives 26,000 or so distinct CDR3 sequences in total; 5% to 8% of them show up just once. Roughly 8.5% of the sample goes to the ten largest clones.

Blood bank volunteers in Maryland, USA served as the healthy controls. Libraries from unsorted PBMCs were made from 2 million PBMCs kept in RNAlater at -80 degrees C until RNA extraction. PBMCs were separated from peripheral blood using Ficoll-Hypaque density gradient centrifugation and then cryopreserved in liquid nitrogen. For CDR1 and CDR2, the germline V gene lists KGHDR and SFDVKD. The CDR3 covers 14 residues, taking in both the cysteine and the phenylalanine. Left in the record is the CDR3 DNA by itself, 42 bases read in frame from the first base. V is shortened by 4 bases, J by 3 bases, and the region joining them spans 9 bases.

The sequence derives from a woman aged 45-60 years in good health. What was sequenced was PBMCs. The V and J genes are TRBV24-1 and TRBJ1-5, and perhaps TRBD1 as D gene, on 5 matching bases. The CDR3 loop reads CATSEGDYNQPQHF. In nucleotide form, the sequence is TGTGCCACCAGTGAGGGGGATTACAATCAGCCCCAGCATTTT.